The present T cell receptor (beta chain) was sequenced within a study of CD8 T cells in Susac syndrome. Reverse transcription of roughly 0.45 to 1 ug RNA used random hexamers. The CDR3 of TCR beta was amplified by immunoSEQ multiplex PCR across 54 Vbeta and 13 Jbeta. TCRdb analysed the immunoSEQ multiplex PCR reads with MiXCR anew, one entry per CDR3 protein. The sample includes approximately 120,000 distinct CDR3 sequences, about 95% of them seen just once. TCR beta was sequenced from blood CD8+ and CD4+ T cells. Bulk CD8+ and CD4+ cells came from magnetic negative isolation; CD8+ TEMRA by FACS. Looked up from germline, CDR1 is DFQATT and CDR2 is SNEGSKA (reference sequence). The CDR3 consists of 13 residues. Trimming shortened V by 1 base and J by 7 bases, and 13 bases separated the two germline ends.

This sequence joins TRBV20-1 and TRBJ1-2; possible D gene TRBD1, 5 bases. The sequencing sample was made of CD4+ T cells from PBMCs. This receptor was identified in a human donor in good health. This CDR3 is CSARVGGSGGYTF. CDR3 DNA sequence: TGCAGTGCTAGAGTTGGGGGTAGCGGTGGCTACACCTTC.